The following is a T cell receptor beta chain sequence with its context. This specimen belongs to a study of blood T cell repertoires in COVID-19. About the study: The cDNA or gDNA used as material had been derived from T cells, B-cell-depleted T cells, or PBMCs.

Between the trimmed V and J ends, which lost 1 base and 6 bases, there was a span of 12 bases. CDR3 length: 14 residues. Germline V gene lookup returns CDR1 SEHNR and CDR2 FQNEAQ (reference sequence). Per the authors' pipeline: From reference gene primer amplification, estimates of nucleated cell counts were derived. The protocol was immunoSEQ multiplex PCR, while the TCRdb copy is restricted to in-frame clones and leaves out a portion. The D gene and trimming were derived from the DNA, and the V and J assignments and clone size from that table. The data hold approximately 300,000 clones, with 75% to 95% observed a single time.

The sample was peripheral blood. The sequence was collected from a woman aged 25 to 39 with COVID-19, enrolled during active disease. The V gene is TRBV7-9, the J gene TRBJ1-1; D is ambiguous. CDR3 bases: TGTGCCAGCAGCTTAGGTGGAGCGCCCCCTGAAGCTTTCTTT. Translating gives CASSLGGAPPEAFF. Complete variable domain (other parts from reference TRBV7-9 and TRBJ1-1): DTGVSQNPRHKITKRGQNVTFRCDPISEHNRLYWYRQTLGQGPEFLTYFQNEAQLEKSRLLSDRFSAERPKGSFSTLEIQRTEQGDSAMYLCASSLGGAPPEAFFGQGTRLTVV.